The 16 T cell receptor beta chains reported below all come from one sample, sequenced in a study of shared clonotypes between healthy human individuals. Data came from immunoSEQ multiplex PCR; TCRdb stores just in-frame clones and leaves some out. Here the sample spans about 190,000 clones, 65% to 70% being singletons. Source material: memory CD4+ T cells sorted from blood. Subset denoted: CD45RA-negative fraction. These receptors were taken from a man aged 25-45 years in good health.

This clone was observed a few times. The chain carries TRBV9 and TRBJ2-5; D is unresolved. The germline V gene encodes CDR1 SGDLS and CDR2 YYNGEE. CDR3 size: 13 residues. V shed 0 bases and J shed 8 bases, with 11 bases lying between them. The CDR3 bases are TGTGCCAGCAGCGTAGAGGCCGATGGAACCCAGTACTTC. It codes for CASSVEADGTQYF.

V is TRBV27 and J is TRBJ2-2; 7 positions agree with TRBD1. Losses at the gene ends were 6 bases for V and 6 bases for J; bases not matched to a gene: 7. This CDR3 contains 14 residues. CDR1 is MNHEY and CDR2 is SMNVEV in the germline V gene (reference sequence). The CDR3 region is CASSFTDRAGELFF. CDR3 nucleotides: TGTGCCAGCAGCTTCACCGACAGGGCCGGGGAGCTGTTTTTT.

As for this clone: This same CDR3 is encoded by further DNA sequences in the sample. The gene calls are TRBV5-1 and TRBJ2-1; perhaps TRBD1 as D (5 bases). CDR1 SGHRS and CDR2 YFSETQ come from the germline V gene. CDR3 size: 15 residues. V was clipped by 4 bases and J by 1 base, with 12 bases between them. CDR3 region: CASSKGQGSYNEQFF. CDR3 DNA sequence: TGCGCCAGCAGCAAGGGGCAAGGGTCCTACAATGAGCAGTTCTTC.

The chain recombines TRBV5-1 with TRBJ2-1, with 10 nucleotides matching TRBD1. Germline V gene sequence: CDR1 SGHRS, CDR2 YFSETQ. V shed 0 bases and J 14 bases; nucleotides not matched to a gene: 5. This CDR3 region has 13 residues. This CDR3 reads CASSLGATGGKFF. CDR3 nucleotide sequence: TGCGCCAGCAGCTTGGGTGCGACAGGGGGCAAGTTCTTC.

This clone has only one observation. This chain connects TRBV30 to TRBJ2-3; TRBD2 aligns across 16 bases. This CDR3 contains 18 residues. Germline V gene lookup returns CDR1 GTSNPN and CDR2 SVGIG (reference sequence). Losses at the gene ends were 3 bases for V and 0 bases for J; bases not matched to a gene: 6. CDR3 coding DNA: TGTGCCTGGAGCCGGGGACTAGCGGGAGGGCCGAGCACAGATACGCAGTATTTT. It is translated as CAWSRGLAGGPSTDTQYF.

The chain is built from TRBV7-9 and TRBJ1-5; D not certain. V gave up 1 base and J gave up 11 bases, with 12 bases separating them. The CDR3 runs 13 residues. From germline, CDR1 is SEHNR and CDR2 FQNEAQ (reference sequence). CDR3 sequence (DNA): TGTGCCAGCAGCTTAGAAGTCGGGTGGGCCCAGCATTTT. Translating it yields CASSLEVGWAQHF.

J is TRBJ1-1 and V is TRBV20-1, with D possibly matching TRBD1 (6 bases). V was pared by 8 bases and J by 10 bases, with 17 bases between. The germline V gene encodes CDR1 DFQATT and CDR2 SNEGSKA (reference sequence). CDR3 length: 11 amino acids. CDR3 in DNA: TGCAGTACCCCCTCAGGGGAGGGAGCTTTCTTT. This sequence encodes CSTPSGEGAFF.

The gene calls are TRBV7-9 and TRBJ1-1; D is perhaps TRBD1 (5 bases). Germline lookup yields CDR1 SEHNR and CDR2 FQNEAQ (reference sequence). Trimming took off 6 bases at V and 1 base at J, with 12 bases between the two ends. The CDR3 runs to 14 residues. The CDR3 region has the DNA TGTGCCAGCAGTTCTATGGGGGGGAACACTGAAGCTTTCTTT. Its translation is CASSSMGGNTEAFF.

Only a few counts were recorded for this clone. The V gene is TRBV5-6, the J gene TRBJ2-1; TRBD2 matches at 7 bases. This CDR3 comprises 15 residues. V trimming: 1 base; J trimming: 7 bases; junction bases outside the gene matches: 8. Germline CDR1 is SGHDT and CDR2 is YYEEEE. For the CDR3, the DNA is TGTGCCAGCAGCTTGAAGGGACTAACTCGGAATGAGCAGTTCTTC. Amino acids: CASSLKGLTRNEQFF.

This clone came up a few times. This sequence joins TRBV7-6 and TRBJ2-7; 10 nucleotides align to TRBD1. The trim removed 4 bases at V and 2 bases at J, leaving 5 bases unmatched. Germline values: CDR1 SGHVS, CDR2 FNYEAQ. This CDR3 comprises 15 residues. As DNA, the CDR3 is TGTGCCAGCAGCTCGGGACAGGGGTCCGCCTACGAGCAGTACTTC. This codes for CASSSGQGSAYEQYF.

This clone was observed a handful of times. The chain links TRBV7-2 to TRBJ2-1, with unresolved D. The CDR3 extends over 19 amino acids. V was shortened by 5 bases and J by 4 bases, with 27 bases between the two germline ends. Germline values: CDR1 SGHTA, CDR2 FQGNSA. The DNA for the CDR3 is TGTGCCAGCAGCCGTCTTTCACTTGAGAACGGATTAACTTACAATGAGCAGTTCTTC. The encoded protein is CASSRLSLENGLTYNEQFF.

V is TRBV7-7 and J is TRBJ2-5, with D possibly matching TRBD2 (6 bases). The CDR3 length is 13 residues. CDR1 and CDR2 (germline): SSHAT, FNYEAQ (reference sequence). The V end lost 3 bases, the J end lost 5 bases, and 10 bases lay between the germline ends. For the CDR3, the DNA is TGTGCCAGCAGCTTCGGGGAGGCGGAGACCCAGTACTTC. Residues: CASSFGEAETQYF.

The chain employs TRBV7-6 and TRBJ2-7; the D is unclear. CDR1 and CDR2 from the germline V gene are SGHVS and FNYEAQ. Trimming stripped 0 bases from V and 6 bases from J, with 6 bases between. CDR3 size: 12 residues. CDR3 in amino acids: CASSLATGEQYF. The CDR3 coding sequence is TGTGCCAGCAGCTTAGCGACCGGCGAGCAGTACTTC.

This clone has just one count. The genes are TRBV29-1 and TRBJ2-3, with 8 bases identical to TRBD2. CDR1 and CDR2 (germline): SQVTM, ANQGSEA. The CDR3 has 16 amino acids. V lost 1 base, J lost 6 bases, and 12 bases stayed unmatched. Written as DNA, the CDR3 is TGCAGCGTTGAAGGTGGAACTAGCGGTGGGAGGGATACGCAGTATTTT. This codes for CSVEGGTSGGRDTQYF.

In its sample, this clone was seen many times. V gene TRBV29-1 combines with J gene TRBJ2-1; 9 bases agree with TRBD2. The V segment lost 4 bases and the J segment 7 bases; nucleotides outside the gene matches: 8. The CDR3 is 14 amino acids. CDR1 is SQVTM and CDR2 is ANQGSEA in the germline V gene. The CDR3: CSVGLAGRGNEQFF. The DNA for the CDR3 is TGCAGCGTTGGCCTAGCGGGAAGGGGTAATGAGCAGTTCTTC.

The V call is TRBV4-1, the J call TRBJ2-7; maybe TRBD2 (7 bases). With 4 bases removed from V and 0 bases from J, the gap between germline ends came to 28 bases. This CDR3 has 20 residues. The V gene's germline CDR1 is MGHRA and CDR2 YSYEKL. DNA of the CDR3: TGCGCCAGCAGCCGAGAACAGACAGGACGTTTGGGAGGGAGCTCCTACGAGCAGTACTTC. Its translation: CASSREQTGRLGGSSYEQYF.